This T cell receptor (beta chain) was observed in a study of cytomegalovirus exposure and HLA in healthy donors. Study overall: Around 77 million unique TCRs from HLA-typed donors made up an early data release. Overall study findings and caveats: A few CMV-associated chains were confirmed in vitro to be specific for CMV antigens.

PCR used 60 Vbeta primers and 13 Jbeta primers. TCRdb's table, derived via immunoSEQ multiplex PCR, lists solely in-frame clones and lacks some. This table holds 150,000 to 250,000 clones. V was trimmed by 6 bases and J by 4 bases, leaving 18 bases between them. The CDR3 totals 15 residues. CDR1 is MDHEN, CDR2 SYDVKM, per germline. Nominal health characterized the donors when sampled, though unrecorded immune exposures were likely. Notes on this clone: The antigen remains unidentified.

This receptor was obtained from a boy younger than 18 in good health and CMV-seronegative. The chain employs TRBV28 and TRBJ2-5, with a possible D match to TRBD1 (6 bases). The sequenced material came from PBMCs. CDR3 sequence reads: CASRTIQGLGETQYF. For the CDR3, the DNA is TGTGCCAGCAGGACAATACAGGGTTTAGGAGAGACCCAGTACTTC. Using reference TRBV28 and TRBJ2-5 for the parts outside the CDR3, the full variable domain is DVKVTQSSRYLVKRTGEKVFLECVQDMDHENMFWYRQDPGLGLRLIYFSYDVKMKEKGDIPEGYSVSREKKERFSLILESASTNQTSMYLCASRTIQGLGETQYFGPGTRLLVL.